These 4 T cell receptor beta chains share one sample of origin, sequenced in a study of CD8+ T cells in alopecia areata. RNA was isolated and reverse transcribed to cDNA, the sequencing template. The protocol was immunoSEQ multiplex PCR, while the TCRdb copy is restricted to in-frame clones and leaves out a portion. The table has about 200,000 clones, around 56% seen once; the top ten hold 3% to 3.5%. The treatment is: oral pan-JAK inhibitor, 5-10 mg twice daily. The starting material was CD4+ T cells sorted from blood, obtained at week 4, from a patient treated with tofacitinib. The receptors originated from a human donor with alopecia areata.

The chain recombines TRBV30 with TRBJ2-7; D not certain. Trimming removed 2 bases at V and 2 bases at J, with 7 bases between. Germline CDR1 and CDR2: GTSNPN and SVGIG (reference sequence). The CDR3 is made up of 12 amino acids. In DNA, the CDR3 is TGTGCCTGGAGTCCTGGACCCTACGAGCAGTACTTC. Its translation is CAWSPGPYEQYF.

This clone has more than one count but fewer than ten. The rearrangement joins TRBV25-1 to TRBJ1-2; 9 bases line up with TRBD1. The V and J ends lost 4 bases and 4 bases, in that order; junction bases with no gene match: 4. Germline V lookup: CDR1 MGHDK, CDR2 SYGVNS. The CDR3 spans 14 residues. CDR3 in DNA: TGTGCCAGCAGTGGCCGGGACAGGGCCTATGGCTACACCTTC. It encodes CASSGRDRAYGYTF.

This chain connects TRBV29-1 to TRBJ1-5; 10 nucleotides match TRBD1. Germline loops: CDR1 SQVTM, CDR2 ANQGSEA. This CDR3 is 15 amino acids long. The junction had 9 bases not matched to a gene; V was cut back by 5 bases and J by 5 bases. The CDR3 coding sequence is TGCAGCGTTCAGACCGGGACAGGGGTCGATCAGCCCCAGCATTTT. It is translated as CSVQTGTGVDQPQHF.

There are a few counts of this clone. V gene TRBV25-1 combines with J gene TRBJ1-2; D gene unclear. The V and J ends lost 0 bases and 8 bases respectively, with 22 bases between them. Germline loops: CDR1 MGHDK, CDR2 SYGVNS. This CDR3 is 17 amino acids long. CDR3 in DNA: TGTGCCAGCAGTGAATATAAAACCACCGGAGTGCTGGGAGGCTACACCTTC. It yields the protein CASSEYKTTGVLGGYTF.